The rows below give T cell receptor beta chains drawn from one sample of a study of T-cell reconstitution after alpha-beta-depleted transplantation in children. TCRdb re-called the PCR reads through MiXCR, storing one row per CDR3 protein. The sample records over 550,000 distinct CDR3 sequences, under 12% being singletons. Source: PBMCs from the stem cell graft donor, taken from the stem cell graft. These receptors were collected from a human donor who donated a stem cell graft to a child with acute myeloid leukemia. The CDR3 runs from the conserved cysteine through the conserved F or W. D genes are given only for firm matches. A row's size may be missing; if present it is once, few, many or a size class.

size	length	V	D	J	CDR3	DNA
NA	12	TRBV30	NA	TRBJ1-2	CAWITRVDGYTF	TGTGCCTGGATAACCAGGGTGGATGGCTACACCTTC
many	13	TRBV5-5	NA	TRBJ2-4	CASREGSTNIQYF	TGTGCCAGCAGGGAGGGGTCCACAAACATTCAGTACTTC
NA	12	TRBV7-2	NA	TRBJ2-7	CASSSAPGLQYF	TGTGCCAGCAGCTCGGCCCCAGGACTTCAGTACTTC
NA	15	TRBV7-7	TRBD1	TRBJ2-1	CASSTQGATTDEQFF	TGTGCTAGCAGCACACAGGGGGCGACCACGGATGAGCAGTTCTTC
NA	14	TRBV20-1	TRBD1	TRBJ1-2	CSARGGTDSSGYTF	TGCAGTGCTAGAGGGGGGACAGACTCCAGTGGCTACACCTTC
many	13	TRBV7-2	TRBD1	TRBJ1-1	CASTRDRNTEAFF	TGTGCCAGCACGCGGGACAGGAACACTGAAGCTTTCTTT
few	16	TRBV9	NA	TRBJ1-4	CASSVARGTTNEKLFF	TGTGCCAGCAGCGTAGCAAGGGGGACCACTAATGAAAAACTGTTTTTT
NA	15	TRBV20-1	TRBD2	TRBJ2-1	CSARGLADLYNEQFF	TGCAGTGCTAGAGGCCTAGCGGATCTTTACAATGAGCAGTTCTTC
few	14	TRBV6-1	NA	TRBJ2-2	CASSEQDNTGELFF	TGTGCCAGCAGTGAACAAGATAACACCGGGGAGCTGTTTTTT
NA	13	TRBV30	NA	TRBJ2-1	CAWNRGLNNEQFF	TGTGCCTGGAATCGGGGTTTAAACAATGAGCAGTTCTTC
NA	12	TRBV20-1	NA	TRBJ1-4	CSARDPGGELFF	TGCAGTGCTAGAGACCCGGGGGGAGAACTGTTTTTT
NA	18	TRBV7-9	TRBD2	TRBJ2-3	CASSRRGLAGRGTDTQYF	TGTGCCAGCAGCCGCCGGGGCCTAGCGGGACGAGGCACAGATACGCAGTATTTT
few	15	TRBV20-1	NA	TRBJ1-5	CSARVSLDSNQPQHF	TGCAGTGCTAGAGTATCATTGGATAGCAATCAGCCCCAGCATTTT
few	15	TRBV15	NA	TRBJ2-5	CATSRAMIQQETQYF	TGTGCCACCAGCAGAGCAATGATACAACAAGAGACCCAGTACTTC
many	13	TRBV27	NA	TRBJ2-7	CASSFLAAHEQYF	TGTGCCAGCAGTTTCCTGGCGGCCCACGAGCAGTACTTC
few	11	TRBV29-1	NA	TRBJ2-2	CSAEGPGELFF	TGCAGCGCCGAAGGGCCCGGGGAGCTGTTTTTT
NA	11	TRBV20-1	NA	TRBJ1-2	CSAPERYGYTF	TGCAGTGCGCCGGAGCGCTATGGCTACACCTTC
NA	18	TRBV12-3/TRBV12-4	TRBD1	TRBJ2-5	CASSLGQGASLYQETQYF	TGTGCCAGCAGTTTAGGACAGGGGGCGAGTCTGTACCAAGAGACCCAGTACTTC
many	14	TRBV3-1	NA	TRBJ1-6	CASSTGLLNSPLHF	TGTGCCAGCAGTACGGGACTTCTCAATTCACCCCTCCACTTT
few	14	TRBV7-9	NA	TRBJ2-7	CASSLTVSIYEQYF	TGTGCCAGCAGCTTGACAGTATCCATCTACGAGCAGTACTTC
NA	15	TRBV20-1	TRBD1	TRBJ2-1	CSAEPGQGAYNEQFF	TGCAGTGCCGAACCGGGACAGGGGGCCTACAATGAGCAGTTCTTC
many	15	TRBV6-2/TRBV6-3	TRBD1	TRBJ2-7	CASSSPGTGGYEQYF	TGTGCCAGCAGTTCTCCCGGGACAGGGGGCTACGAGCAGTACTTC
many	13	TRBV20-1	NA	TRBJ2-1	CSARGDFLNEQFF	TGCAGTGCTAGAGGGGACTTCCTCAATGAGCAGTTCTTC
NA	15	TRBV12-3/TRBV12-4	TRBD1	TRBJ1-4	CASSATPGGNEKLFF	TGTGCCAGCAGTGCCACGCCAGGGGGTAATGAAAAACTGTTTTTT
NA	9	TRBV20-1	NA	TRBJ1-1	CRGDTEAFF	TGCAGGGGGGACACTGAAGCTTTCTTT
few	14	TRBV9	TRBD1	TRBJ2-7	CASSVGGQYYEQYF	TGTGCCAGCAGCGTAGGGGGACAGTACTACGAGCAGTACTTC
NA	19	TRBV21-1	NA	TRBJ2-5	CASSLNGGGTLDHPGTQYF	TGTGCCAGCAGTCTTAACGGGGGGGGGACCCTAGATCATCCGGGGACCCAGTACTTC
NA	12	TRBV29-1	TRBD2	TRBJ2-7	CSVEGLASEQYF	TGCAGCGTTGAGGGACTAGCATCCGAGCAGTACTTC
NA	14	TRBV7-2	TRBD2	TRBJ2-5	CASTQTSGRETQYF	TGTGCCAGCACCCAGACTAGCGGGAGAGAGACCCAGTACTTC
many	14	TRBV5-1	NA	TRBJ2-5	CASSLNGNQETQYF	TGCGCCAGCAGCTTGAACGGGAACCAGGAGACCCAGTACTTC
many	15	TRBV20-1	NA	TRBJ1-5	CSARDGASSNQPQHF	TGCAGTGCTAGAGATGGGGCCAGTAGCAATCAGCCCCAGCATTTT
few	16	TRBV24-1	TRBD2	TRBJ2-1	CATSDPREFSYNEQFF	TGTGCCACCAGTGACCCGCGGGAGTTCTCCTACAATGAGCAGTTCTTC
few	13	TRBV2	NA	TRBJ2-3	CASRGINTDTQYF	TGTGCCAGCAGGGGGATAAACACAGATACGCAGTATTTT
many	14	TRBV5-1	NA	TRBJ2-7	CASSLEGRGYEQYF	TGCGCCAGCAGCTTGGAAGGGCGCGGCTACGAGCAGTACTTC
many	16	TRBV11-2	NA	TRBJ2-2	CASSFRTNPNTGELFF	TGTGCCAGCAGCTTTAGGACCAACCCCAACACCGGGGAGCTGTTTTTT
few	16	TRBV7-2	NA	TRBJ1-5	CASSLNLPGQDQPQHF	TGTGCCAGCAGCTTGAACCTACCGGGACAAGATCAGCCCCAGCATTTT
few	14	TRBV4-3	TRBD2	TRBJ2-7	CASALREGGYEQYF	TGCGCCAGCGCTTTACGGGAGGGGGGCTACGAGCAGTACTTC
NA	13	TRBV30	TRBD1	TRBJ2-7	CAWSVGTGEEQYF	TGTGCCTGGAGTGTAGGGACAGGGGAAGAGCAGTACTTC
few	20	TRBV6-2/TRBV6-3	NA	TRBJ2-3	CASSYSVPSARRETTDTQYF	TGTGCCAGCAGTTACTCGGTTCCTAGCGCCCGAAGAGAGACCACAGATACGCAGTATTTT
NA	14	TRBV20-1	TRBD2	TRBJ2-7	CSARRLAGAYEQYF	TGCAGTGCTAGACGCCTAGCGGGAGCCTACGAGCAGTACTTC
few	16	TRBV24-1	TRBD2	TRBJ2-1	CATSDFTSGRGNEQFF	TGTGCCACCAGTGACTTTACTAGCGGGAGAGGCAATGAGCAGTTCTTC
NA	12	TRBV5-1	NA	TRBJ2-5	CASSMEAGTQYF	TGCGCCAGCAGCATGGAGGCAGGGACCCAGTACTTC
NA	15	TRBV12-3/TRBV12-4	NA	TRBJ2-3	CASSLRLIGPDTQYF	TGTGCCAGCAGTTTAAGACTGATTGGCCCAGATACGCAGTATTTT
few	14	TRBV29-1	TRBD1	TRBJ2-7	CSVEPRQGAREQYF	TGCAGCGTTGAACCAAGACAGGGGGCGAGGGAGCAGTACTTC
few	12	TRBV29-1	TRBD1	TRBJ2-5	CSAGQPQETQYF	TGCAGCGCGGGACAGCCTCAAGAGACCCAGTACTTC
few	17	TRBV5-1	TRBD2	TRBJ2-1	CASSLLISGRAGDEQFF	TGCGCCAGCAGCTTATTGATTAGCGGGAGGGCCGGCGATGAGCAGTTCTTC
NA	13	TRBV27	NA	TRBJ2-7	CASSTAGGGEQYF	TGTGCCAGCAGTACCGCCGGGGGCGGCGAGCAGTACTTC
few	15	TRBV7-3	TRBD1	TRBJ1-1	CASSAGGSRNTEAFF	TGTGCCAGCAGCGCAGGGGGGTCTCGGAACACTGAAGCTTTCTTT
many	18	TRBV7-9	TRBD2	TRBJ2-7	CASSLPPRLAGGVHEQYF	TGTGCCAGCAGCTTACCCCCCCGCCTTGCGGGAGGGGTCCACGAGCAGTACTTC
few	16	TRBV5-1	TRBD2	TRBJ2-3	CASSLGLAGPRDTQYF	TGCGCCAGCAGCTTGGGGCTAGCGGGCCCCCGGGATACGCAGTATTTT
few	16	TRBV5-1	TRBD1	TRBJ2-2	CASSLGDSINTGELFF	TGCGCCAGCAGCTTGGGGGACAGCATAAACACCGGGGAGCTGTTTTTT
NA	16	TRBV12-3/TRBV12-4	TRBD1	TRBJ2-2	CASSLWRQGRTGELFF	TGTGCCAGCAGTTTGTGGAGACAGGGAAGGACCGGGGAGCTGTTTTTT
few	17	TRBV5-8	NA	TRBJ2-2	CASSLGTSRRGTGELFF	TGTGCCAGCAGCTTGGGAACTAGCCGGAGGGGCACCGGGGAGCTGTTTTTT
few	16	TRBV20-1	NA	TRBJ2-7	CSARDRWAGSGDEQYF	TGCAGTGCTAGAGATCGGTGGGCAGGGAGTGGCGACGAGCAGTACTTC
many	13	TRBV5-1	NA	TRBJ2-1	CASSLQDFYEQFF	TGCGCCAGCAGCTTGCAGGACTTCTATGAGCAGTTCTTC
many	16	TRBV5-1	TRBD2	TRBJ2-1	CASSSQDPGLAGVRFF	TGCGCCAGCAGCTCCCAAGATCCGGGACTAGCGGGAGTCCGGTTCTTC
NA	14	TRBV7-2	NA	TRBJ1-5	CASSFLGKDQPQHF	TGTGCCAGCAGCTTTTTGGGAAAGGATCAGCCCCAGCATTTT
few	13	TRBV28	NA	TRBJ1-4	CASSSGTYEKLFF	TGTGCCAGCAGTTCCGGGACATATGAAAAACTGTTTTTT
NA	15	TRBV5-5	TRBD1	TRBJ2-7	CASSSTDREAYEQYF	TGTGCCAGCAGCTCTACTGACAGGGAAGCCTACGAGCAGTACTTC
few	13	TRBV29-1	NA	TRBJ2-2	CSVDVENTGELFF	TGCAGCGTTGATGTCGAGAACACCGGGGAGCTGTTTTTT